This TCR beta chain was retrieved from a study of beta chain features in type 1 diabetes. Notes on the study in general: All four CD4+ subsets of Type 1 diabetes patients contained TCRB CDR3s that were moderately but significantly shorter. Relative to healthy donors, patients appeared to have naive, central memory and Treg TCRB repertoires that were more similar.

Sequenced material consisted of expressed TCRB transcripts (all of the isolated RNA was reverse transcribed). Approximately 3.5 million reads, on average, came from each naive, central memory and regulatory T cell sample. The data were produced by immunoSEQ multiplex PCR, yet TCRdb's version contains in-frame clones alone and is incomplete. The sample yields some 350,000 clones, over 8.5% seen once. This clone has just a few counts. Its antigen is not identified. This CDR3 is 14 amino acids long. V was pared by 4 bases and J by 4 bases, with 14 bases between. Germline loops: CDR1 MGHDK, CDR2 SYGVNS. There was one heparinised blood draw per donor, averaging about 120 mL. Researchers reported sorting CD4+ naive, central memory, regulatory and stem cell-like memory cells via CD45RO/CCR7/CD25/CD127/CD95/CD27.

Sequencing was performed on central memory CD4+ T cells from blood. This sequence joins TRBV25-1 and TRBJ2-7, with D hard to call. This clonotype originated in a man aged 25 to 45 with type 1 diabetes. This CDR3 reads CASSVLESSYEQYF. The CDR3 nucleotides read TGTGCCAGCAGTGTTCTAGAGTCCAGTTACGAGCAGTACTTC.